This T cell receptor (beta chain) was sequenced in a study of blood T cell repertoires in COVID-19. The CDR3 runs to 16 residues. CDR1 SGHDT and CDR2 YYEEEE come from the germline V gene. V lost 5 bases to trimming and J lost 6 bases, with 21 bases between them. Here immunoSEQ multiplex PCR was the method, and the copy in TCRdb shows in-frame clones only, minus some. This table holds more than 150,000 clones, roughly nine tenths found once. This TCR derives from a woman aged 35 to 49 with acute or convalescent COVID-19. The chain carries TRBV5-6 and TRBJ2-1; TRBD1 is a possible D gene (5 bases). Input material: peripheral blood. This CDR3 reads CASSKNPGHAVNEQFF. CDR3 sequence (DNA): TGTGCCAGCAGTAAGAATCCCGGACATGCAGTCAATGAGCAGTTCTTC.